The 24 T cell receptor beta chains given below trace back to one sample, sequenced in a study of beta chain features in type 1 diabetes. Isolated RNA was reverse transcribed in full, so expressed TCRB transcripts were sequenced. Clones were read by immunoSEQ multiplex PCR, and TCRdb kept only the in-frame ones, dropping some. The sample has more than 300,000 clones; approximately 12% are singletons. The sequenced sample was naive CD4+ T cells from blood. Receptor source: a man between 18 and 35 years old in good health.

This chain uses TRBV28 with TRBJ2-6, with D hard to call. Trimming cost V 8 bases and J 2 bases, with 4 bases left between them. CDR3 size: 12 residues. Per the germline V gene, CDR1 is MDHEN and CDR2 is SYDVKM. The CDR3 region has the DNA TGTGCCAGCCGAGCTGGGGCCAACGTCCTGACTTTC. Amino acids: CASRAGANVLTF.

The rearrangement joins TRBV6-5 to TRBJ1-5; a weak D match, TRBD1 (5 bases). The V and J ends lost 7 bases and 6 bases respectively, with 13 bases between them. There are 13 residues in the CDR3. The germline gives CDR1 MNHEY, CDR2 SVGAGI. The DNA of the CDR3 is TGTGCCAGCACAATGGGGGGGGGTCAGCCCCAGCATTTT. Amino acids: CASTMGGGQPQHF.

The chain couples TRBV6-4 to TRBJ1-2; D is perhaps TRBD1 (5 bases). V was pared by 6 bases and J by 3 bases, with 8 bases between. CDR1 is MRHNA and CDR2 is SNTAGT in the germline V gene. This CDR3 is built from 12 residues. CDR3: CASRGGDYGYTF. The CDR3 coding sequence is TGTGCCAGCAGGGGGGGGGACTATGGCTACACCTTC.

The chain uses TRBV6-5 and TRBJ2-3; 8 positions agree with TRBD1. With 6 bases clipped from V and 0 bases from J, the junction kept 5 bases outside the gene matches. Germline CDR1 is MNHEY and CDR2 is SVGAGI. The CDR3 consists of 15 residues. CDR3 DNA sequence: TGTGCCAGCAGCGCGGACAGGGCAAGCACAGATACGCAGTATTTT. Its translation: CASSADRASTDTQYF.

This clone was seen a handful of times. The chain recombines TRBV6-1 with TRBJ1-2; tentative D call: TRBD1 (6 bases). Germline V gene lookup returns CDR1 MNHNS and CDR2 SASEGT. CDR3 length: 14 amino acids. V lost 5 bases to trimming and J lost 8 bases, with 18 bases between them. This CDR3 reads CASSTGTTSRGYTF. CDR3 in DNA: TGTGCCAGCAGTACCGGGACAACATCCCGCGGCTACACCTTC.

In this sample, this clone turned up a few times. Other DNA variants within this sample encode the same CDR3. CDR3 protein: CASSLDRGPYEQYF. The DNA of the CDR3 is TGCGCCAGCAGCTTGGACAGGGGGCCTTACGAGCAGTACTTC. V gene TRBV5-1 combines with J gene TRBJ2-7; 9 nucleotides agree with TRBD1. V lost 0 bases, J lost 4 bases, and 2 bases stayed unmatched. Germline V gene data show CDR1 as SGHRS and CDR2 as YFSETQ. The CDR3 totals 14 residues.

V is TRBV11-2 and J is TRBJ1-5; 7 bases map to TRBD1. The CDR3 covers 14 residues. With 3 bases clipped from V and 7 bases from J, the junction kept 6 bases outside the gene matches. Germline assignment: CDR1 SGHAT and CDR2 FQNNGV. This chain's CDR3 is CASSLAQGGQPQHF. In nucleotides, the CDR3 is TGTGCCAGCAGCTTGGCACAAGGGGGCCAGCCCCAGCATTTT.

This clone has ten or more counts. The chain combines TRBV9 with TRBJ1-1; TRBD1 aligns across 7 bases. Germline-derived CDR1 and CDR2 are SGDLS and YYNGEE. The CDR3 has 13 amino acids. J was trimmed by 7 bases and V by 0 bases; bases with no gene match: 3. The CDR3 protein is CASSVDQGVEAFF. In nucleotides, the CDR3 is TGTGCCAGCAGCGTAGATCAGGGGGTTGAAGCTTTCTTT.

V usage is TRBV5-1 and J usage is TRBJ2-1; 7 bases align to TRBD1. From germline, CDR1 is SGHRS and CDR2 YFSETQ. CDR3 size: 15 residues. V lost 5 bases and J lost 5; bases outside the gene matches: 10. CDR3 bases: TGCGCCAGCAGTTACAGGGGAGATCGCGACAATGAGCAGTTCTTC. It is translated as CASSYRGDRDNEQFF.

This clone was seen more than once but under ten times. This chain uses TRBV10-3 with TRBJ2-7; D perhaps matches TRBD1 (6 bases). The CDR3 sequence is 18 residues long. Germline CDR1 ENHRY, CDR2 SYGVKD. V was clipped by 4 bases and J by 5 bases, with 27 bases between them. CDR3 sequence: CAISGELGTFPAPDEQYF. In DNA, the CDR3 is TGTGCCATCAGTGGAGAGCTGGGGACATTTCCGGCCCCCGACGAGCAGTACTTC.

A few counts support this clone. This rearrangement joins TRBV9 to TRBJ2-3; 9 nucleotides align to TRBD1. Unmatched junction bases numbered 14, after V lost 3 bases and J lost 6 bases. The CDR3 runs 17 residues. Looked up from germline, CDR1 is SGDLS and CDR2 is YYNGEE. CDR3 DNA: TGTGCCAGCAGCGCGAACCAAACGGGACAGGGAATGGATACGCAGTATTTT. Protein product: CASSANQTGQGMDTQYF.

The chain recombines TRBV6-5 with TRBJ1-2, with D perhaps TRBD1 (5 bases). Germline V gene lookup returns CDR1 MNHEY and CDR2 SVGAGI. CDR3 size: 14 residues. Trimming cost V 3 bases and J 6 bases, with 14 bases left between them. CDR3 DNA sequence: TGTGCCAGCAGTTATGTTCGGGGGGTGGATGGCTACACCTTC. It is translated as CASSYVRGVDGYTF.

This CDR3 is CASRQKQGAGNQPQHF. The CDR3 nucleotides read TGTGCCAGCAGACAAAAACAGGGGGCGGGCAATCAGCCCCAGCATTTT. The chain uses TRBV6-6 and TRBJ1-5; TRBD1 matches 9 bases. With 6 bases clipped from V and 2 bases from J, the junction kept 8 bases outside the gene matches. The CDR3 extends over 16 amino acids. The V gene's germline CDR1 is MNHNY and CDR2 SVGAGI (reference sequence).

This chain links TRBV4-3 with TRBJ2-5; 10 nucleotides match TRBD2. The CDR3 sequence is 14 residues long. Trimming cost V 1 base and J 9 bases; bases outside gene matches: 5. Looked up from germline, CDR1 is LGHNA and CDR2 is YSLEER. The CDR3 nucleotides are TGCGCCAGCAGCCAAGTTCTAGCGGGGGCTGCCCAGTACTTC. It encodes CASSQVLAGAAQYF.

V and J are TRBV28 and TRBJ2-2; a possible D gene is TRBD2 (6 bases). Germline V gives CDR1 MDHEN, CDR2 SYDVKM. This CDR3 contains 14 residues. Trimming removed 5 bases at V and 5 bases at J, with 12 bases between. The CDR3: CASSGGVATGELFF. The CDR3 DNA reads TGTGCCAGCAGTGGAGGGGTTGCAACCGGGGAGCTGTTTTTT.

The chain combines TRBV9 with TRBJ2-1; D gene ambiguous. Trimming stripped 0 bases from V and 3 bases from J, with 7 bases between. The CDR3 totals 14 residues. The V gene's germline CDR1 is SGDLS and CDR2 YYNGEE. CDR3 bases: TGTGCCAGCAGCGTAGCGTCCCTCTACAATGAGCAGTTCTTC. Protein product: CASSVASLYNEQFF.

V is TRBV30 and J is TRBJ2-7, with D possibly being TRBD2 (6 bases). CDR1 and CDR2 (germline): GTSNPN, SVGIG (reference sequence). The CDR3 consists of 12 residues. V lost 5 bases, J lost 2 bases, and 10 bases lay in between. CDR3 protein: CAWGRTTYEQYF. As DNA, the CDR3 is TGTGCCTGGGGGAGGACAACCTACGAGCAGTACTTC.

This clone came up a few times. This chain uses TRBV5-1 with TRBJ2-1; possibly TRBD2 for D (5 bases). Trimming removed 4 bases at V and 7 bases at J, with 9 bases between. Germline V gives CDR1 SGHRS, CDR2 YFSETQ. This CDR3 comprises 12 residues. The CDR3 sequence: CASSPTGNEQFF. CDR3 coding DNA: TGCGCCAGCAGCCCGACGGGGAATGAGCAGTTCTTC.

This clone was picked up a small number of times. The chain employs TRBV7-2 and TRBJ2-1, with 12 bases aligning to TRBD2. J lost 0 bases, V lost 4 bases, and 4 bases had no gene match. Per the germline V gene, CDR1 is SGHTA and CDR2 is FQGNSA. The CDR3 has 17 amino acids. CDR3 region: CASSSGLAGSSYNEQFF. CDR3 DNA sequence: TGTGCCAGCAGCTCCGGACTAGCGGGAAGCTCCTACAATGAGCAGTTCTTC.

The genes are TRBV6-1 and TRBJ2-7, with 7 bases identical to TRBD2. J was trimmed by 7 bases and V by 1 base; bases with no gene match: 7. The CDR3 runs to 14 residues. CDR1 is MNHNS and CDR2 is SASEGT in the germline V gene. CDR3 DNA sequence: TGTGCCAGCAGTGAAGGGTCCACGGGAGGTGAGCAGTACTTC. It is translated as CASSEGSTGGEQYF.

The V gene is TRBV18, the J gene TRBJ2-7; 7 bases are shared with TRBD2. The junction had 11 bases not matched to a gene; V was cut back by 8 bases and J by 1 base. This CDR3 contains 15 residues. Germline CDR1 is KGHSH and CDR2 is LQKENI. The CDR3 here is CASTTLGRQSYEQYF. In DNA, the CDR3 is TGTGCCAGCACTACCCTCGGGAGGCAATCCTACGAGCAGTACTTC.

The chain carries TRBV5-6 and TRBJ2-1, with D possibly being TRBD1 (6 bases). Germline CDR1 SGHDT, CDR2 YYEEEE. V dropped 4 bases and J dropped 0 bases, with 11 bases sitting between them. The CDR3 length is 15 residues. The CDR3, as DNA: TGTGCCAGCAGCCGGCGCAGGGGCTCCTACAATGAGCAGTTCTTC. Its translation is CASSRRRGSYNEQFF.

Many counts were recorded for this clone. This sequence joins TRBV9 and TRBJ2-2; 9 bases agree with TRBD2. Germline V gives CDR1 SGDLS, CDR2 YYNGEE. There are 15 residues in the CDR3. Trimming cost V 4 bases and J 3 bases; bases outside gene matches: 4. The chain's CDR3 is CASSRTSADTGELFF. CDR3 in DNA: TGTGCCAGCAGCAGGACTAGCGCTGACACCGGGGAGCTGTTTTTT. Full variable domain (missing parts from reference TRBV9 and TRBJ2-2): DSGVTQTPKHLITATGQRVTLRCSPRSGDLSVYWYQQSLDQGLQFLIQYYNGEERAKGNILERFSAQQFPDLHSELNLSSLELGDSALYFCASSRTSADTGELFFGEGSRLTVL.

The rearrangement links TRBV28 to TRBJ1-2; the match to TRBD1 covers 7 bases. The germline V gene encodes CDR1 MDHEN and CDR2 SYDVKM. The V segment lost 2 bases and the J segment 8 bases; nucleotides outside the gene matches: 5. This CDR3 is 13 amino acids long. DNA of the CDR3: TGTGCCAGCAGTTTAGAGGGACAGCGGGGCTACACCTTC. It translates to CASSLEGQRGYTF.